A selection of T cell receptor beta chains follows, all from one sample in a study of cytomegalovirus exposure and HLA in healthy donors. This table comes from immunoSEQ multiplex PCR, and its TCRdb copy is limited to in-frame clones, with some not included. This listing includes 200,000 to 250,000 clones. The sequenced sample consisted of PBMCs. These receptors were collected from a woman aged 30 to 39 in good health and CMV-seropositive. CDR3s include the opening cysteine and the closing phenylalanine or tryptophan. The D gene is left open where the match is weak.

D	J	V	DNA	CDR3
TRBD2	TRBJ2-1	TRBV2	TGTGCCAGCAGTCCATTAGCGGGAGGGCCGATCTTC	CASSPLAGGPIF
TRBD2	TRBJ2-3	TRBV7-7	TGTGCCAGCAGCCCTAGCGGGAGCAGCACAGATACGCAGTATTTT	CASSPSGSSTDTQYF
TRBD1	TRBJ2-7	TRBV5-4	TGTGCCAGCAGCATCCCGGGACAGGGAGACGAGCAGTACTTC	CASSIPGQGDEQYF
TRBD2	TRBJ2-3	TRBV5-1	TGCGCCAGCAGCTACGGAGCGTCTAGCGGGGGCACAGATACGCAGTATTTT	CASSYGASSGGTDTQYF
NA	TRBJ2-3	TRBV7-9	TGTGCCAGCAGCTTCCGGGAGATGGAGCCAGATACGCAGTATTTT	CASSFREMEPDTQYF
TRBD2	TRBJ2-3	TRBV5-1	TGCGCCAGCAGCGATAGCGGGGGAAGCACAGATACGCAGTATTTT	CASSDSGGSTDTQYF
TRBD1	TRBJ1-2	TRBV5-1	TGCGCCAGCAGCTTGACAGGGGCAGATGGCTACACCTTC	CASSLTGADGYTF
NA	TRBJ2-7	TRBV11-2	TGTGCCAGCAGCTTAGGTAGGGGGATCTACGAGCAGTACTTC	CASSLGRGIYEQYF
NA	TRBJ2-3	TRBV5-1	TGCGCCAGCAGCTTGGACGGGGGGCAGTATTTT	CASSLDGGQYF
TRBD1	TRBJ1-2	TRBV7-2	TGTGCCAGCAGCTTAGATGACTATGACAGGGGAGGGGGCTACACCTTC	CASSLDDYDRGGGYTF
NA	TRBJ1-1	TRBV6-1	TGTGCCAGCAGTATATCCGGACGGGGCACTGAAGCTTTCTTT	CASSISGRGTEAFF
NA	TRBJ1-1	TRBV7-9	TGTGCCAGCAGCTTCGTTCAGGTTGATGTTAGGAACACTGAAGCTTTCTTT	CASSFVQVDVRNTEAFF
TRBD1	TRBJ2-7	TRBV30	TGTGCCTGGAGTAGCCCCCGGGACAGGGCCAGCATAGGGCTCTACGAGCAGTACTTC	CAWSSPRDRASIGLYEQYF
TRBD1	TRBJ1-6	TRBV10-3	TGTGCCATCAGGGACAGGAATAATTCACCCCTCCACTTT	CAIRDRNNSPLHF
TRBD1	TRBJ2-7	TRBV28	TGTGCCAGCAGCCTCCCGGGACAGGGCTCCTACGAGCAGTACTTC	CASSLPGQGSYEQYF
TRBD2	TRBJ2-5	TRBV7-2	TGTGCCAGCAGCTTAGCCTGGGCTACTAGCGGGAGTCCTGAGACCCAGTACTTC	CASSLAWATSGSPETQYF
TRBD1	TRBJ1-2	TRBV6-5	TGTGCCAGCAGCAAATACAGGGGTAGGGAGGTTGGCTACACCTTC	CASSKYRGREVGYTF
NA	TRBJ1-6	TRBV7-8	TGTGCCAGCAGCTTCTATGCCAATTCACCCCTCCACTTT	CASSFYANSPLHF
NA	TRBJ1-2	TRBV9	TGTGCCAGCAGCCCCTCCCCGACAGGAGACTATGGCTACACCTTC	CASSPSPTGDYGYTF
NA	TRBJ1-4	TRBV6-6	TGTGCCAGCAGTTACGGCCAGTATAATGAAAAACTGTTTTTT	CASSYGQYNEKLFF
NA	TRBJ1-4	TRBV2	TGTGCCAGCAAGAAGCCAACTAATGAAAAACTGTTTTTT	CASKKPTNEKLFF
NA	TRBJ2-2	TRBV19	TGTGCCAGTAGTCCAAGGAGGGGGCAAACCGGGGAGCTGTTTTTT	CASSPRRGQTGELFF
TRBD2	TRBJ2-7	TRBV25-1	TGTGCCAGCAGTGAATCAGCGGGAGGGATCTACGAGCAGTACTTC	CASSESAGGIYEQYF
TRBD1	TRBJ1-1	TRBV27	TGTGCCAGCAGTTTATGGCAGGGGGCCAAAACGAACACTGAAGCTTTCTTT	CASSLWQGAKTNTEAFF
TRBD2	TRBJ2-7	TRBV27	TGTGCCAGCAGTTTATCATGGGGAGGGGAGCAGTACTTC	CASSLSWGGEQYF
NA	TRBJ1-4	TRBV19	TGTGCCAGTAGTAACCCAACCCAGGGTGGTGAAAAACTGTTTTTT	CASSNPTQGGEKLFF
NA	TRBJ1-2	TRBV4-2	TGTGCCAGCAGCCAACACCCACAGGGCTTGGACTATGGCTACACCTTC	CASSQHPQGLDYGYTF
NA	TRBJ2-5	TRBV9	TGTGCCAGCAGCAACCGGGACATCCAAGAGACCCAGTACTTC	CASSNRDIQETQYF
TRBD1	TRBJ2-7	TRBV5-1	TGCGCCAGCAGCCCCCGGGACAGGGATTACGAGCAGTACTTC	CASSPRDRDYEQYF
TRBD2	TRBJ2-7	TRBV11-2	TGTGCCAGCAGCTACTTCGGGACTAGCTACGAGCAGTACTTC	CASSYFGTSYEQYF
TRBD2	TRBJ2-4	TRBV4-1	TGCGCCAGCAGCCACCCCAGGACTAGCCCTACTATACTAGCCAAAAACATTCAGTACTTC	CASSHPRTSPTILAKNIQYF
TRBD1	TRBJ1-2	TRBV4-1	TGCGCCAGCAGCCAAGACGAAGGGACAGGAGAATTCTATGGCTACACCTTC	CASSQDEGTGEFYGYTF
TRBD2	TRBJ2-3	TRBV7-9	TGTGCCAGCAGGCGACTAGCGGGAGGACCCACAGATACGCAGTATTTT	CASRRLAGGPTDTQYF
NA	TRBJ1-2	TRBV27	TGTGCCAGCAGTTCCGTGGGGGCGCGTAACTATGGCTACACCTTC	CASSSVGARNYGYTF
NA	TRBJ1-1	TRBV2	TGTGCCACCGCGGGACTTTTGAACACTGAAGCTTTCTTT	CATAGLLNTEAFF
NA	TRBJ2-4	TRBV28	TGTGCCGCCTCCGGACAGCTATACATTCAGTACTTC	CAASGQLYIQYF
NA	TRBJ2-6	TRBV12-5	TGTGCTAGTGCCGGACTCTTCTCTGGGGCCAACGTCCTGACTTTC	CASAGLFSGANVLTF
NA	TRBJ1-1	TRBV29-1	TGCAGCGTCAGGCGCAGGGTGGGCACTGAAGCTTTCTTT	CSVRRRVGTEAFF
NA	TRBJ1-1	TRBV6-1	TGTGCCAGCAGTTCTGGCCGGGACACTGAAGCTTTCTTT	CASSSGRDTEAFF
NA	TRBJ1-4	TRBV15	TGTGCCACCAGCAGAGCCACAGGGTACGGGGAAAAACTGTTTTTT	CATSRATGYGEKLFF
TRBD2	TRBJ2-2	TRBV27	TGTGCCAGCAGTTTTAGCGGGGGGGCGGACACCGGGGAGCTGTTTTTT	CASSFSGGADTGELFF